These T cell receptor beta chains were read from a single sample in a study of blood T cells in healthy people across ages. TCRdb processed the 5' RACE reads anew with MiXCR; each CDR3 protein has one entry. Of around 1,000,000 distinct CDR3 sequences in the sample, roughly 24% were seen once. This same sample was also part of a study on T cells of mothers and their children.

Sequencing was carried out using blood. Source of these receptors: a girl aged 2-10 years in good health. CDR3s include the opening cysteine and the closing phenylalanine or tryptophan. The D gene is left open where the match is weak. Clone size, where shown, is once, few, many, or a class for clones that have expanded.

D,size,J,V,DNA,CDR3
NA,NA,TRBJ2-7,TRBV4-3,TGCGCCAGCAGCCAAGATGTGAGCCCACATACCTACGGGCAGTACTTC,CASSQDVSPHTYGQYF
NA,NA,TRBJ2-5,TRBV6-6,TGTGCCAGCAGTGCCCAGACTGGCGAGTACTTC,CASSAQTGEYF
NA,NA,TRBJ2-1,TRBV12-5,TGTGCTAGTGGTTTTGGGGGGGGCAGTCGGAACAATGAGCAGTTCTTC,CASGFGGGSRNNEQFF
NA,NA,TRBJ2-3,TRBV20-1,TGCAGTGCTAGAGATGTTTCCAACACAGATACGCAGTATTTT,CSARDVSNTDTQYF
NA,many,TRBJ2-7,TRBV5-1,TGTGCCAGCAGCTTAGAGGGTTTAAGCTACGAGCAGTACTTC,CASSLEGLSYEQYF
NA,NA,TRBJ2-4,TRBV7-9,TGTGCCAGCAGCTTGATGGGGCTCGGAAACATTCAGTACTTC,CASSLMGLGNIQYF
NA,NA,TRBJ1-1,TRBV12-3/TRBV12-4,TGTGCCATCGCGACTGGGAGCAACACTGAAGCTTTCTTT,CAIATGSNTEAFF
NA,NA,TRBJ2-1,TRBV24-1,TGTGCCACCAGTGATTTCGGGGCGCGGTCCTACAATGAGCAGTTCTTC,CATSDFGARSYNEQFF
NA,NA,TRBJ2-6,TRBV28,TGTGCCAGCAGGGTAGGGTTAAGCTGGTCTGGGGCCAACGTCCTGACTTTC,CASRVGLSWSGANVLTF
NA,few,TRBJ1-2,TRBV4-1,TGCGCCAGCAGCCATCCCCAGTCCCGAGCAGGCTACACCTTC,CASSHPQSRAGYTF
NA,few,TRBJ2-5,TRBV4-1,TGCGCCAGCAGCCAATTGGTCGGCGGGACCCAGTACTTC,CASSQLVGGTQYF
NA,few,TRBJ2-5,TRBV4-3,TGCGCCAGCAGCCCGGTGTGGAGCGGGCAGGAGACCCAGTACTTC,CASSPVWSGQETQYF
NA,NA,TRBJ2-5,TRBV7-2,TGTGCCTGCAGCTTACAGTTGACGTGGCGAGAGACCCAGTACTTC,CACSLQLTWRETQYF
NA,few,TRBJ2-1,TRBV12-5,TGTGCTAGTGGTTTTGGTGCATCATATGAGCAGTTCTTC,CASGFGASYEQFF
NA,NA,TRBJ1-1,TRBV7-9,TGTGCCGTTGGAAAGACGGCGAATACTGAAGCTTTCTTT,CAVGKTANTEAFF
NA,many,TRBJ1-1,TRBV6-2/TRBV6-3,TGTGCCAGCAGTTACGCGACGGGAGGAACTGAAGCTTTCTTT,CASSYATGGTEAFF
NA,NA,TRBJ2-3,TRBV12-3/TRBV12-4,TGTGCCACCGGGGGCGCGGGAGATACGCAGTGTTTT,CATGGAGDTQCF
NA,few,TRBJ2-7,TRBV4-3,TGCGCCAGCAGCCAAGAAGGGTGGTCCTACGAGCAGTACTTC,CASSQEGWSYEQYF
NA,NA,TRBJ2-6,TRBV6-1,TGTGCCAGTCATATCCCTGGGGCCAACGTCCTGACTTTC,CASHIPGANVLTF
NA,few,TRBJ1-1,TRBV19,TGTGCCAGTAGTATTCTTTATGACACTGAAGCTTTCTTT,CASSILYDTEAFF
TRBD2,few,TRBJ2-5,TRBV5-6,TGTGCCAGCAGCTTGGTGATGACTAGCGGGGAAGAGACCCAGTACTTC,CASSLVMTSGEETQYF
NA,few,TRBJ1-6,TRBV6-5,TGTGCCAGCAGACGGACAGTTTTTAATTCACCCCTCCACTTT,CASRRTVFNSPLHF
NA,few,TRBJ2-3,TRBV27,TGTGCCGTGAGAGTGCGGGGAAACACAGATACGCAGTATTTT,CAVRVRGNTDTQYF
NA,few,TRBJ2-2,TRBV21-1,TGTGCCAGCAGCAAAGTGGACGGTGTGGACGGGGAGCTGTTTTTT,CASSKVDGVDGELFF
TRBD2,few,TRBJ2-5,TRBV7-3,TGTGCCAGCAGCTTAACGGGGGGGGATCAAGAGACCCAGTACTTC,CASSLTGGDQETQYF
NA,NA,TRBJ2-5,TRBV29-1,TGCAGCGTTGAGTTGAGAGGAACTGGTGTTTTAGGAGAGACCCAGTACTTC,CSVELRGTGVLGETQYF
NA,few,TRBJ1-2,TRBV29-1,TGCAGCGTTTACCCCCGGGGATTTGGCTACACCTTC,CSVYPRGFGYTF
NA,many,TRBJ2-2,TRBV24-1,TGTGCCACCAGTGTAACAGGGAGCACCGGGGAGCTGTTTTTT,CATSVTGSTGELFF
NA,few,TRBJ1-4,TRBV5-5,TGTGCCAGCAGCTTGGTGTCCTCGGGGGGCGAAAAACTGTTTTTT,CASSLVSSGGEKLFF
NA,few,TRBJ2-5,TRBV11-2,TGTGCCAGCAGCTTAGTAACGAAGAATGGAGAGACCCAGTACTTC,CASSLVTKNGETQYF
NA,few,TRBJ2-1,TRBV6-5,TGTGCCAGCAGTTCTTATGGGGCTACCAATGAGCAGTTCTTC,CASSSYGATNEQFF
TRBD1,few,TRBJ2-5,TRBV4-1,TGCGCCAGCAGCCAAGATCCGGGACAGGGCAGTATCTTC,CASSQDPGQGSIF
NA,NA,TRBJ2-5,TRBV9,TGTGCCAGCAGCGCAACCGGAAAAGAGACCCAGTACTTC,CASSATGKETQYF
NA,NA,TRBJ2-5,TRBV24-1,TGTGCCACCAGTGAGCCGGGGACCCAAGAGACCCAGTACTTC,CATSEPGTQETQYF
TRBD1,NA,TRBJ1-4,TRBV7-9,TGTGCCAGCAGCGCCCGGGACAGTTATGAAAAACTGTTTTTT,CASSARDSYEKLFF
NA,NA,TRBJ2-5,TRBV12-5,TGTGCTAGTGGTCCTGGACCTATACAAGAGACCCAGTACTTC,CASGPGPIQETQYF
NA,NA,TRBJ2-1,TRBV20-1,TGCAGTGCTAGAGAGAGCCCCACCCCGGGGTACAATGAGCAGTTCTTC,CSARESPTPGYNEQFF
NA,NA,TRBJ2-1,TRBV2,TGTGCCAGCATGGGGGCCCCAAATCACAATGAGCAGTTCTTC,CASMGAPNHNEQFF
TRBD1,NA,TRBJ2-4,TRBV12-3/TRBV12-4,TGTGCCAGCAGTTCTAGGACAGGGGCGGACATTCAGTACTTC,CASSSRTGADIQYF
NA,NA,TRBJ2-3,TRBV15,TGTGCCACCAGCAGAGACCGAGAGGCAGATACGCAGTATTTT,CATSRDREADTQYF
TRBD1,NA,TRBJ1-5,TRBV12-5,TGTGCTAGTGGTTTGACACAGGGGTACCAGCCCCAGCATTTT,CASGLTQGYQPQHF
NA,few,TRBJ2-1,TRBV29-1,TGCAGCGTTGAACCCCTTGGGGGCCTAGCGCCCTACAATGAGCAGTTCTTC,CSVEPLGGLAPYNEQFF
NA,few,TRBJ2-5,TRBV9,TGTGCCAGCAGCGGTGAGGACACCCTAGGGGAGACCCAGTACTTC,CASSGEDTLGETQYF
TRBD2,NA,TRBJ2-4,TRBV12-3/TRBV12-4,TGTGCCACGGGACTAGGAAAAAACATTCAGTACTTC,CATGLGKNIQYF
NA,few,TRBJ2-7,TRBV7-9,TGTGCCAGCAGCTTAGCGATGGAACCCTACGAGCAGTACTTC,CASSLAMEPYEQYF
TRBD2,many,TRBJ2-1,TRBV12-3/TRBV12-4,TGTGCCAGCAGTCCCCCTCTGGTAGCGGGAGTAAATGAGCAGTTCTTC,CASSPPLVAGVNEQFF
TRBD1,few,TRBJ2-5,TRBV12-3/TRBV12-4,TGTGCCAGCAGTTTAGTTCAGGGGGCGTATGAAGAGACCCAGTACTTC,CASSLVQGAYEETQYF
NA,NA,TRBJ2-3,TRBV6-2/TRBV6-3,TGTGCCAGTGCCCACATCCGTGATACGCAGTATTTT,CASAHIRDTQYF
TRBD1,once,TRBJ1-1,TRBV9,TGTGCCAGCAGGGACGGGACAGAAGAAGTGAACACTGAAGCTTTCTTT,CASRDGTEEVNTEAFF
NA,NA,TRBJ2-5,TRBV29-1,TGCAGCGTTGTTTCGGGATACGGTGAGACCCAGTACTTC,CSVVSGYGETQYF